The entry below describes one T cell receptor beta chain. The antigen it recognizes is unknown. The sample holds no much larger clone one base away, and base qualities are not on file. CDR1 and CDR2 are drawn from the germline V gene: MGHRA, YSYEKL. The CDR3 runs 18 amino acids, cysteine and phenylalanine included. Only the CDR3 DNA is retained, 54 bases long and in frame from the first base. V and J are trimmed by 3 bases and 0 bases, and the gene matches miss 4 bases of the junction. The time point label here, explained by the study, means: cells obtained before transplantation from donor or recipient. CD3+CD4+ and CD3+CD8+ populations were FACS-sorted from unstimulated pre-transplant donor and recipient cells taken from spleen or lymph nodes. This specimen comes from a study of graft-versus-host responses after intestinal transplantation (dated by TCRdb to the early 2020s). With regard to the full study: Recipients received multivisceral, liver-intestinal, or isolated intestinal transplants. All recipients received anti-thymocyte globulin induction followed by maintenance tacrolimus and steroids for approximately 3 years. After intestinal transplantation, graft-versus-host and host-versus-graft alloreactive T cell clones were followed in the graft, circulation and bone marrow using bulk TCR-beta CDR3 sequencing. Alloreactive clones were identified by sequencing pre-transplant mixed lymphocyte reaction products and comparing these products with unstimulated pre-transplant donor and recipient T cells. The cohort enrolled about two dozen intestinal transplant recipients, one of whom was a retransplant, and a few patients without pretransplant specimens were excluded. Donor T cell macrochimerism was defined as a peak of at least 4% donor T cells among recipient peripheral blood mononuclear cells. Rather than being sequenced by the commercial service, samples from a few later patients were sequenced in-house on an Illumina MiSeq and processed with MiXCR.

Library generation was performed with the immunoSEQ multiplex PCR assay. For most patients, genomic DNA was isolated using the Qiagen DNeasy Blood and Tissue Kit and was shipped frozen to Adaptive Biotechnologies for TCR sequencing. High-throughput TCR-beta CDR3 sequencing of genomic DNA from most patients was performed by Adaptive Biotechnologies. In the paper's pipeline: TCR sequencing data for roughly 17 patients were retrieved from Adaptive's ImmunoSEQ software; a few other patients were processed with MiXCR and VDJtools. CD4 versus CD8 sorting errors were corrected by removing sequences found in both subsets at a frequency ratio below 5:1. CDR3 nucleotide sequences shared between donor and recipient were removed because their origin could not be assigned. Alloreactive clones required at least 2-fold expansion over unstimulated cells and minimum CFSE-low frequency of 0.002% (template counts) or 0.001% (read counts). Clones detected in sequenced pre-transplant spleen, lymph node, or MLR CFSE-low populations of the donor or recipient were defined as mappable. Cumulative frequency of alloreactive clones was calculated as a percentage of all sequences weighted by copy number. TCRdb holds this immuneACCESS table with in-frame rearrangements only. Some clones are missing; in checked studies, unresolved V genes explain under half, and the rest has no known cause. V, J and clone size are taken as reported in that table, and D and trimming were inferred from the DNA itself. The sample records about 100,000 clones, over 75% of which are singletons. Jointly, the top ten make up around 0.98% of the sample.

Broad study findings and their caveats: GvH clones turned up in recipient bone marrow, with some appearing earlier in ileal mucosa or blood, a pattern consistent with an intestinal mucosal origin. Conclusions were limited by the relatively low number and heterogeneity of intestinal transplant patients. Peak levels of circulating GvH clones were associated with declines in HvG clones early after transplant. High GvH to HvG T cell clonal ratios were observed in the allografts of patients with donor T cell macrochimerism.

The V and J genes are TRBV4-1 and TRBJ2-6, with TRBD2 identical over 11 junction bases. This clonotype originated in a human donor who was the organ donor for an intestinal transplant. Sequencing was performed on unstimulated CD4+ T cells sorted from spleen or lymph node cells, taken before transplant. The CDR3 has the sequence CASSQGLADDSGANVLTF. The nucleotide sequence reads TGCGCCAGCAGCCAGGGACTAGCGGACGACTCTGGGGCCAACGTCCTGACTTTC.